Sequencing of this TCR beta chain was carried out in a study of patients and donors after allogeneic stem cell transplantation. TCRdb re-called the RT-PCR reads with MiXCR, one entry per CDR3 protein. Of roughly 940,000 distinct CDR3 sequences listed, around 17% were seen once; the top ten hold 5% to 6.5%. In this sample, this clonotype turned up a few times. The V gene's germline CDR1 is SGHTA and CDR2 FQGNSA. The CDR3 has 14 residues. Trimming took 1 base from V and 9 from J, leaving 13 bases between them. This chain connects TRBV7-2 to TRBJ1-5; TRBD1 might be the D (5 bases). This receptor was obtained from a human donor who was either an allogeneic HSCT recipient or a stem cell or donor lymphocyte infusion donor (not recorded which). It is not recorded whose cells these are; they may come from a transplant donor. The sample consisted of blood, either unsorted or a sorted T cell fraction (not recorded which). This CDR3 is CASSLGGSSGPQHF. Here the CDR3 DNA reads TGTGCCAGCAGCTTAGGGGGCAGTTCAGGGCCCCAGCATTTT.